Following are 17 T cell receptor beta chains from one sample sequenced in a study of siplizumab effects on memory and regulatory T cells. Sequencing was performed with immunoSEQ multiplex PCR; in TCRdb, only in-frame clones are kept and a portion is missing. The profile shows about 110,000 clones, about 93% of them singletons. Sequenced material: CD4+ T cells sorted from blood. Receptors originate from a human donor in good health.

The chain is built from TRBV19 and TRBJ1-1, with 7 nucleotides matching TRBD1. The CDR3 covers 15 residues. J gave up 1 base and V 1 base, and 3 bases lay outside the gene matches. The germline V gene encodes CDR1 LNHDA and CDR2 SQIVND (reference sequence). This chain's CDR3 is CASSIGRQGNTEAFF. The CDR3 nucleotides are TGTGCCAGTAGTATAGGGCGACAGGGGAACACTGAAGCTTTCTTT.

The CDR3 region has the DNA TGTGCCAGCAGCCTAACAGACCCTAATGAAAAACTGTTTTTT. Translated, it gives CASSLTDPNEKLFF. The V call is TRBV6-5, the J call TRBJ1-4; no clear D gene. Germline V gene sequence: CDR1 MNHEY, CDR2 SVGAGI. The CDR3 is made up of 14 amino acids. The V end lost 6 bases, the J end lost 3 bases, and 11 bases lay between the germline ends.

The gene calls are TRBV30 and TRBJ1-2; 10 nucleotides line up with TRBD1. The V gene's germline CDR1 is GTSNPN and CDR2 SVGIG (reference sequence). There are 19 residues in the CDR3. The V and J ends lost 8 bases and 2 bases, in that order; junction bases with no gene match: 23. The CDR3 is CAGDGKGTGEPHSNYGYTF. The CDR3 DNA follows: TGTGCCGGAGACGGAAAGGGGACAGGGGAGCCACACAGCAACTATGGCTACACCTTC.

The CDR3 here is CASSEYDGYEQYF. The CDR3 coding sequence is TGTGCCAGCAGTGAATATGACGGCTACGAGCAGTACTTC. The rearrangement joins TRBV6-1 to TRBJ2-7; no firm D call. Germline V CDR1 and CDR2: MNHNS, SASEGT. V was pared by 2 bases and J by 3 bases, with 8 bases between. The CDR3 length is 13 residues.

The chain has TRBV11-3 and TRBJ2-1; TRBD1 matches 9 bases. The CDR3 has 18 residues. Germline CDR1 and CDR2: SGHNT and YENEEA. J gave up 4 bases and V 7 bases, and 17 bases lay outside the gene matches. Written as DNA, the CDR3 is TGTGCCAGCACACGACAGGGGGGTCTGGTCGGCAAATACAATGAGCAGTTCTTC. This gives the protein CASTRQGGLVGKYNEQFF.

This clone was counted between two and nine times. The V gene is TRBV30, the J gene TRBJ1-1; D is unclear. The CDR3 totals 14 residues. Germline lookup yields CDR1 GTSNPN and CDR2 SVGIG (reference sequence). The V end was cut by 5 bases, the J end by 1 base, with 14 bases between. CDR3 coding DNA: TGTGCCTGGCGGTTGACAAACCGGAACACTGAAGCTTTCTTT. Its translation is CAWRLTNRNTEAFF.

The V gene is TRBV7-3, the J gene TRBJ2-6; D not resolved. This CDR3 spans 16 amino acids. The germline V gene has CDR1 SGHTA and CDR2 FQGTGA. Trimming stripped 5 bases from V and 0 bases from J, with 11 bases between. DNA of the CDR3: TGTGCCAGCAGCCCATCCGGCCTCTCTGGGGCCAACGTCCTGACTTTC. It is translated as CASSPSGLSGANVLTF.

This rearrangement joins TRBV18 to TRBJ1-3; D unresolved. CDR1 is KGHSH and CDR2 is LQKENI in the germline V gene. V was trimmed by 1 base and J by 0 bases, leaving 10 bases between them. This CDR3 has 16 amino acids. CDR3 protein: CASSPQTVASGNTIYF. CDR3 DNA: TGTGCCAGCTCACCACAAACAGTCGCCTCTGGAAACACCATATATTTT.

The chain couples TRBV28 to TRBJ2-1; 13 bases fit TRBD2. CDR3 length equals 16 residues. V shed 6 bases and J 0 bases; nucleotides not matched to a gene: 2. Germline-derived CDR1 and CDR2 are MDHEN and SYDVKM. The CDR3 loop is CASRTSGRSSYNEQFF. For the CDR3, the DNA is TGTGCCAGCAGGACTAGCGGGAGGAGCTCCTACAATGAGCAGTTCTTC.

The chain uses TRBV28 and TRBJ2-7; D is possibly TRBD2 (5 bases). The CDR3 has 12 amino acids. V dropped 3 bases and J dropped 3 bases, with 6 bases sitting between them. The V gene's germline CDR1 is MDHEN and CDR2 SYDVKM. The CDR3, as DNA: TGTGCCAGCAGTTTGGGGAGCTACGAGCAGTACTTC. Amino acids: CASSLGSYEQYF.

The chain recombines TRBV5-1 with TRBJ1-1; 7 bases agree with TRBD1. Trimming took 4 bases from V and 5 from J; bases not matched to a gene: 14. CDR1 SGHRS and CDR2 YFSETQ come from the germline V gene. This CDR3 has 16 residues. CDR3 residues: CASSLLKGGIGTEAFF. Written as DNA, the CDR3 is TGCGCCAGCAGCCTCCTTAAAGGGGGCATAGGAACTGAAGCTTTCTTT.

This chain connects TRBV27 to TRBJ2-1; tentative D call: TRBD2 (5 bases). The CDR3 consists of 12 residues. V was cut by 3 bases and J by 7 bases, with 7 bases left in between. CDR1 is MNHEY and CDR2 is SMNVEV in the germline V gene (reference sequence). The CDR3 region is CASSFGENEQFF. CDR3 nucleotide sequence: TGTGCCAGCAGTTTTGGGGAGAATGAGCAGTTCTTC.

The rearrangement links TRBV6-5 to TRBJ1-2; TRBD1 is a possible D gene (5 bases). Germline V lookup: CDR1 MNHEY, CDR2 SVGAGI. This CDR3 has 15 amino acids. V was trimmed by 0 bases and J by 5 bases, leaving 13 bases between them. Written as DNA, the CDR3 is TGTGCCAGCAGTTACTCGGGACGGGCTGAATATGGCTACACCTTC. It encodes CASSYSGRAEYGYTF.

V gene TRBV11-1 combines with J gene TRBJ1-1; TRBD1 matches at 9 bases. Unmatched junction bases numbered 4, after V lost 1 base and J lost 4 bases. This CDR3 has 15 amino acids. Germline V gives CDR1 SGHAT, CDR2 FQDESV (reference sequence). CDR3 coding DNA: TGTGCCAGCAGCTTAGTGGACAGGGGTGGCACTGAAGCTTTCTTT. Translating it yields CASSLVDRGGTEAFF.

Here the CDR3 DNA reads TGCGCCAGCAGCCAAGAGAGGGGGAGGTACAATGAGCAGTTCTTC. Amino acid sequence: CASSQERGRYNEQFF. The chain recombines TRBV4-1 with TRBJ2-1; D may be TRBD1 or TRBD2 (6 bases each). The CDR3 runs 15 residues. Germline loops: CDR1 MGHRA, CDR2 YSYEKL. V lost 0 bases to trimming and J lost 4 bases, with 10 bases between them.

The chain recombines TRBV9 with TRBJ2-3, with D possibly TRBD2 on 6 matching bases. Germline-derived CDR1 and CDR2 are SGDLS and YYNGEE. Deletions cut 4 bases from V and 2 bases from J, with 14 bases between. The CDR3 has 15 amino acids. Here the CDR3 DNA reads TGTGCCAGCAGCAAATTAGCGGAACACACAGATACGCAGTATTTT. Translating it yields CASSKLAEHTDTQYF.

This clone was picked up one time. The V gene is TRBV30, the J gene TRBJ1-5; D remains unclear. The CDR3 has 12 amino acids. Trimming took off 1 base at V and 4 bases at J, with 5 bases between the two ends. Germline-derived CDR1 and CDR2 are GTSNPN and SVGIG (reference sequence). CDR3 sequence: CAWSGQNQPQHF. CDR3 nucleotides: TGTGCCTGGAGTGGGCAGAATCAGCCCCAGCATTTT.